The rows below give T cell receptor beta chains drawn from one sample of a study of regulatory T cells in long-lasting Graves disease. TCRdb reprocessed the multiplex PCR reads with MiXCR, giving one entry per CDR3 protein. The sample yields about half a million distinct CDR3 sequences, approximately 22% seen once. The sample consisted of peripheral blood mononuclear cells (PBMCs), taken when the disease was refractory, from a patient treated with antithyroid drugs. Receptors originate from a female donor with Graves disease. CDR3s include the opening cysteine and the closing phenylalanine or tryptophan. The D gene is left open where the match is weak. Some rows have no size entry. The others give once, few or many, or a class for an expanded clone.

v_gene	abundance	d_gene	j_gene	CDR3aa	CDR3nt
TRBV25-1	few	TRBD2	TRBJ2-5	CASSEWTSRQETQYF	TGTGCCAGCAGTGAATGGACTAGCAGACAAGAGACCCAGTACTTC
TRBV28	many	TRBD2	TRBJ2-7	CASSAPRGRKGYEQYF	TGTGCCAGCAGCGCCCCGCGCGGGAGGAAGGGCTACGAGCAGTACTTC
TRBV7-2	many	.	TRBJ2-7	CASSARGGLAYEQYF	TGTGCCAGCAGCGCACGAGGAGGGTTAGCCTACGAGCAGTACTTC
TRBV28	many	.	TRBJ2-7	CASASIRDGVYEQYF	TGTGCCAGCGCCAGCATCCGGGACGGTGTCTACGAGCAGTACTTC
TRBV10-3	.	TRBD1	TRBJ1-2	CAISESRDRGYGYTF	TGTGCCATCAGTGAGTCTAGGGACAGGGGATATGGCTACACCTTC
TRBV20-1	few	.	TRBJ2-2	CSVSKRAGELFF	TGCAGTGTTAGTAAGAGGGCCGGGGAGCTGTTTTTT
TRBV19	few	.	TRBJ1-6	CASSIQSAANSPLHF	TGTGCCAGTAGTATTCAGTCGGCGGCTAATTCACCCCTCCACTTT
TRBV7-9	many	.	TRBJ2-5	CASSLVRVTAETQYF	TGTGCCAGCAGCTTAGTTCGGGTAACGGCAGAGACCCAGTACTTC
TRBV28	many	.	TRBJ2-5	CASSLAADVMKTQYF	TGTGCCAGCAGTTTAGCGGCGGACGTAATGAAGACCCAGTACTTC
TRBV7-8	few	.	TRBJ2-7	CASSPGRSQYEQYF	TGTGCCAGCAGCCCTGGACGGTCTCAGTACGAGCAGTACTTC
TRBV30	few	TRBD1	TRBJ2-7	CAFKDRGFYEQYF	TGTGCCTTCAAGGACAGGGGGTTCTACGAGCAGTACTTC
TRBV5-1	few	TRBD1	TRBJ1-1	CASSSGTGEAFF	TGCGCCAGCAGCTCAGGGACAGGCGAAGCTTTCTTT
TRBV28	.	TRBD1	TRBJ2-6	CASSLPGQVAGANVLTF	TGTGCCAGCAGTCTCCCGGGACAGGTGGCTGGGGCCAACGTCCTGACTTTC
TRBV25-1	many	.	TRBJ1-1	CASSQGGGNTEAFF	TGTGCCAGCAGCCAAGGGGGGGGGAACACTGAAGCTTTCTTT
TRBV14	.	.	TRBJ1-4	CASSFDGGNEKLFF	TGTGCCAGCAGCTTTGATGGGGGAAATGAAAAACTGTTTTTT
TRBV28	many	.	TRBJ1-1	CASMGTLNTEAFF	TGTGCCAGCATGGGGACTTTGAACACTGAAGCTTTCTTT
TRBV6-2/TRBV6-3	many	.	TRBJ1-4	CASSYSRGNEKLFF	TGTGCCAGCAGTTACAGTAGGGGGAATGAAAAACTGTTTTTT
TRBV7-9	.	.	TRBJ2-7	CASSLGRRSFPLPYEQYF	TGTGCCAGCAGCTTAGGGCGCAGGTCCTTCCCTCTTCCTTACGAGCAGTACTTC
TRBV20-1	.	TRBD2	TRBJ2-3	CSAEKGTSGDTDTQYF	TGCAGTGCCGAGAAGGGGACTAGCGGGGACACAGATACGCAGTATTTT
TRBV28	many	TRBD1	TRBJ1-5	CASSLHRGGNQPQHF	TGTGCCAGCAGCCTCCACAGGGGAGGCAATCAGCCCCAGCATTTT
TRBV6-1	.	.	TRBJ1-6	CASSPPAGIQSSYNSPLHF	TGTGCCAGCAGTCCACCTGCGGGGATACAGAGCTCCTATAATTCACCCCTCCACTTT
TRBV28	.	TRBD1	TRBJ2-7	CASSQGTASSYEQYF	TGTGCCAGCAGTCAAGGGACAGCGAGCTCCTACGAGCAGTACTTC
TRBV10-3	.	TRBD2	TRBJ2-1	CASSPLAPSGDTMKQFF	TGTGCCAGCAGCCCCCTCGCCCCTAGCGGGGATACAATGAAGCAGTTCTTC
TRBV9	.	.	TRBJ1-5	CASSAGFYNQPQHF	TGTGCCAGCAGCGCAGGGTTCTACAATCAGCCCCAGCATTTT
TRBV28	many	TRBD1	TRBJ1-1	CASSPRGRLRNTEAFF	TGTGCCAGCAGTCCCAGGGGGCGCTTAAGGAACACTGAAGCTTTCTTT
TRBV11-3	many	.	TRBJ2-2	CASSHTNRVPNTGELFF	TGTGCCAGCAGCCACACAAACAGGGTTCCGAACACCGGGGAGCTGTTTTTT
TRBV30	.	.	TRBJ1-1	CAWRVDTEAFF	TGTGCCTGGAGGGTTGACACTGAAGCTTTCTTT
TRBV6-1	.	TRBD1	TRBJ2-5	CASRPPGQEDRETRYF	TGTGCCAGCAGACCCCCGGGACAGGAGGACCGAGAGACCCGGTACTTC
TRBV7-2	few	.	TRBJ2-7	CASSLEPGTYEQYF	TGTGCCAGCAGCTTAGAGCCAGGGACGTACGAGCAGTACTTC
TRBV20-1	many	.	TRBJ2-5	CSARDLPPASWGETQYF	TGCAGTGCTAGAGATCTCCCTCCGGCTAGCTGGGGTGAGACCCAGTACTTC
TRBV15	few	.	TRBJ2-1	CATSRAPGTWGPHNEQFF	TGTGCCACCAGCAGAGCCCCTGGGACTTGGGGCCCCCACAATGAGCAGTTCTTC
TRBV20-1	.	TRBD2	TRBJ2-5	CSPRLAGVRETQHF	TGCAGTCCTCGACTAGCGGGAGTACGGGAGACCCAGCACTTC
TRBV6-5	few	.	TRBJ1-6	CASSYFRPRTDNSPLHF	TGTGCCAGCAGTTACTTCCGTCCAAGGACAGACAATTCACCCCTCCACTTT
TRBV6-1	.	TRBD1	TRBJ1-1	CASSQWTGTTEAFF	TGTGCCAGCAGTCAATGGACAGGGACCACTGAAGCTTTCTTT
TRBV6-1	many	.	TRBJ1-4	CASSGYSPTNEKLFF	TGTGCCAGCAGTGGATACAGCCCAACTAATGAAAAACTGTTTTTT
TRBV4-3	.	.	TRBJ2-7	CASSPGIYSSYEQYF	TGCGCCAGCAGCCCTGGAATTTACAGCTCCTACGAGCAGTACTTC
TRBV4-1	.	TRBD2	TRBJ2-7	CASSQLAGASEQYF	TGCGCCAGCAGCCAGCTAGCGGGAGCCAGCGAGCAGTACTTC
TRBV13	.	TRBD1	TRBJ2-3	CASSLPGQGATDTQYF	TGTGCCAGCAGCTTACCGGGACAGGGGGCCACAGATACGCAGTATTTT
TRBV29-1	few	.	TRBJ1-2	CSVERGGGYTF	TGCAGCGTTGAACGAGGGGGGGGCTACACCTTC
TRBV28	.	TRBD1	TRBJ1-5	CASSTGTGTQPQHF	TGTGCCAGCAGCACCGGGACAGGGACTCAGCCCCAGCATTTT
TRBV20-1	few	TRBD2	TRBJ2-5	CSARLAGGYYQETQYF	TGCAGTGCTCGACTAGCGGGAGGCTATTACCAAGAGACCCAGTACTTC
TRBV20-1	few	TRBD1	TRBJ1-4	CSAATGVGEKLFF	TGCAGTGCTGCGACAGGGGTAGGAGAAAAACTGTTTTTT
TRBV6-1	many	.	TRBJ2-2	CASTLGTTLGGELFF	TGTGCCAGCACCCTCGGGACCACCCTTGGGGGGGAGCTGTTTTTT
TRBV20-1	many	TRBD2	TRBJ2-7	CSARELAGDFYEQYF	TGCAGTGCTAGAGAACTAGCGGGAGATTTCTACGAGCAGTACTTC
TRBV4-1	.	.	TRBJ1-1	CASSPPGQNTEAFF	TGCGCCAGCAGCCCACCCGGACAGAACACTGAAGCTTTCTTT
TRBV7-2	many	.	TRBJ2-5	CASSHPWGHAETQYF	TGTGCCAGCAGCCACCCGTGGGGACATGCGGAGACCCAGTACTTC
TRBV2	many	TRBD1	TRBJ1-2	CARRPLGTGNYGYTF	TGTGCCCGCCGGCCCCTTGGGACAGGGAACTATGGCTACACCTTC
TRBV5-1	few	.	TRBJ2-3	CASSLGLGGTDTQYF	TGCGCCAGCAGCTTGGGCTTGGGGGGCACAGATACGCAGTATTTT
TRBV28	many	.	TRBJ2-7	CASHTQQGGYEQYF	TGTGCCAGCCACACTCAACAGGGTGGGTACGAGCAGTACTTC
TRBV7-2	many	.	TRBJ1-2	CASRSGVANYGYTF	TGTGCCAGCAGGAGCGGGGTAGCTAACTATGGCTACACCTTC
TRBV19	.	.	TRBJ2-3	CASSMEHANGVITDTQYF	TGTGCCAGTAGTATGGAGCATGCGAACGGGGTGATTACAGATACGCAGTATTTT
TRBV12-3/TRBV12-4	many	.	TRBJ1-4	CASTRDPEKLFF	TGTGCCAGCACCCGGGACCCGGAAAAACTGTTTTTT
TRBV6-1	.	.	TRBJ1-1	CASSQGAVVGAFF	TGTGCCAGCAGTCAGGGTGCGGTCGTTGGAGCTTTCTTT
TRBV19	many	.	TRBJ2-5	CASSKRTGQETQYF	TGTGCCAGCAGTAAACGGACGGGGCAAGAGACCCAGTACTTC
TRBV6-1	.	.	TRBJ2-7	CASSAKGPSYEQYF	TGTGCCAGCAGTGCGAAGGGGCCCTCCTACGAGCAGTACTTC
TRBV2	many	.	TRBJ1-1	CASSPGDSEAFF	TGTGCCAGCAGTCCAGGGGATTCTGAAGCTTTCTTT
TRBV11-2	many	.	TRBJ2-7	CASSLALVGEQYF	TGTGCCAGCAGCTTAGCGCTAGTCGGCGAGCAGTACTTC
TRBV20-1	few	TRBD1	TRBJ2-4	CSAMDRLGAKNIQYF	TGCAGTGCTATGGACAGGCTAGGAGCCAAAAACATTCAGTACTTC